These T cell receptor beta chains were read from a single sample in a study of T cells in Graves' hyperthyroidism and ophthalmopathy. TCRdb reprocessed the multiplex PCR reads with MiXCR, giving one entry per CDR3 protein. The table includes 500,000 to 700,000 distinct CDR3 sequences, roughly a sixth detected once. Sequenced input: blood. These receptors came from a woman younger than 35 with Graves' hyperthyroidism. Both conserved end residues are part of each CDR3. Each record gives: CDR3 protein, J gene, V gene.

CDR3: CASSSNRAHYTDTQYF
J: TRBJ2-3
V: TRBV7-9

CDR3: CASSLVDRADQPQHF
J: TRBJ1-5
V: TRBV12-3/TRBV12-4

CDR3: CASSQAVGAKNIQYF
J: TRBJ2-4
V: TRBV3-1

CDR3: CASSVSLQREGLRETQYF
J: TRBJ2-5
V: TRBV9

CDR3: CASSIEPGMNTEAFF
J: TRBJ1-1
V: TRBV19

CDR3: CASSPARELFF
J: TRBJ2-2
V: TRBV11-2

CDR3: CASSGYRTSGSIAKNIQYF
J: TRBJ2-4
V: TRBV6-1

CDR3: CASSQGTGKGTEAFF
J: TRBJ1-1
V: TRBV14

CDR3: CASSLIGQINEQFF
J: TRBJ2-1
V: TRBV28

CDR3: CASYDTGSSYNSPLHF
J: TRBJ1-6
V: TRBV2

CDR3: CASRKGEQPQHF
J: TRBJ1-5
V: TRBV27

CDR3: CASSFSGRNQPQHF
J: TRBJ1-5
V: TRBV28

CDR3: CASSQDTASGKPKNIQYF
J: TRBJ2-4
V: TRBV14

CDR3: CASGGLARGTGELFF
J: TRBJ2-2
V: TRBV4-1

CDR3: CASSQDNAGDRVITEAFF
J: TRBJ1-1
V: TRBV4-1

CDR3: CASSSIRDRLYNYGYTF
J: TRBJ1-2
V: TRBV12-3/TRBV12-4

CDR3: CASINRDSRLPVGNQPQHF
J: TRBJ1-5
V: TRBV6-1

CDR3: CSVEEGRETQYF
J: TRBJ2-5
V: TRBV29-1

CDR3: CASSQNRAYEQYF
J: TRBJ2-7
V: TRBV7-2

CDR3: CASGPQGTTGDYEQYF
J: TRBJ2-7
V: TRBV12-5

CDR3: CASSQDLVTTQYF
J: TRBJ2-3
V: TRBV3-1